The rows below give T cell receptor beta chains drawn from one sample of a study of cytomegalovirus exposure and HLA in healthy donors. Sequencing used immunoSEQ multiplex PCR; TCRdb keeps in-frame clones, though not all of them. This sample carries roughly 170,000 clones, roughly 80% of them seen once, and the ten largest clones take 1.6%. Input material: PBMCs. The receptors stem from a man over 45 in good health and CMV-seronegative. Each CDR3 is given without its conserved first and last residue.

V | CDR3
TRBV5-5 | ASSIGQGDGETQY
TRBV19 | ASLRGNYGYT
TRBV19 | ASRPRGTADYEQY
TRBV7-9 | ASSLAAGNEQF
TRBV19 | ASSIGEGTEAF
TRBV30 | AWSAGAGNTIY
TRBV2 | ASTRTSVGEQF
TRBV10-2 | ASSESGETQY
TRBV7-6 | ASSTWTSRKF
TRBV15 | ATSRPDHLEDYGYT
TRBV2 | ASRGQGSQPQH
TRBV6-5 | ASSSTGGVGGYT
TRBV7-2 | ASSGPGQGSYNEQF
TRBV7-9 | SSSFARLDEQY
TRBV9 | ASSPRMGLAGIDTQY
TRBV7-2 | ASSFPGQGYGYT
TRBV6-1 | ASSERGDNAYNSPLH
TRBV28 | ASSPGLAGAYEQY
TRBV2 | ASSDSANYGYT
TRBV29-1 | SAGGRGQETQY
TRBV6-1 | ASKPGQGIYGYT
TRBV9 | ASSGELSPLH
TRBV18 | ASSPGQGKIDTQY
TRBV11-2 | ASSLNLRREQY
TRBV18 | ASSPPSRDRAH
TRBV12-5 | ASGPQGVPEAF
TRBV14 | ASSHRQGYEQY
TRBV4-1 | ASSRTGSSYEQY
TRBV25-1 | ASSLRRQFYGYT
TRBV6-4 | ASSESVGSSEQY
TRBV5-8 | ASSLGLAELNEQF
TRBV10-3 | ATRTSGAFPYEQY
TRBV7-2 | ASSLTGSYSPLH
TRBV7-3 | ASSLTAATASGNTIY
TRBV7-9 | ASSLVGDGGEKLF
TRBV28 | ASQRGGAFLYNEQF
TRBV4-1 | ASSQLTRDNEQF
TRBV19 | ASSSREMNTEAF
TRBV7-2 | ASSLAPGESYGYT
TRBV2 | ASSTSGTVWTPLH
TRBV7-3 | ASSPGGSSNYGYT
TRBV7-9 | SSSNRDRGAYGYT
TRBV27 | ASSSPTRGVGGYT
TRBV18 | ASSPIQGAQKQY
TRBV5-6 | ASSLADRPAYEQY
TRBV5-4 | ASSRRPGLAIGELF
TRBV9 | ASSRGLDNTDTQY
TRBV6-5 | ASSFTTGSAF
TRBV6-6 | ASRAFGGGNYEQY
TRBV15 | ATSRDIAGETQY
TRBV6-1 | ASRPGQRNYEQY
TRBV10-2 | ASSEPLRGPYNEQF
TRBV2 | ASSQATYEQY
TRBV6-5 | ASGRDNQPQH
TRBV6-1 | ASRAGTLNSPLH
TRBV7-2 | ASSPQRWELF
TRBV7-2 | ASSLGGKGQETQY
TRBV11-2 | ASSADRGGNQPQH
TRBV7-9 | ASSATRGGLDEQY
TRBV7-3 | ASSSPLGRNEQF